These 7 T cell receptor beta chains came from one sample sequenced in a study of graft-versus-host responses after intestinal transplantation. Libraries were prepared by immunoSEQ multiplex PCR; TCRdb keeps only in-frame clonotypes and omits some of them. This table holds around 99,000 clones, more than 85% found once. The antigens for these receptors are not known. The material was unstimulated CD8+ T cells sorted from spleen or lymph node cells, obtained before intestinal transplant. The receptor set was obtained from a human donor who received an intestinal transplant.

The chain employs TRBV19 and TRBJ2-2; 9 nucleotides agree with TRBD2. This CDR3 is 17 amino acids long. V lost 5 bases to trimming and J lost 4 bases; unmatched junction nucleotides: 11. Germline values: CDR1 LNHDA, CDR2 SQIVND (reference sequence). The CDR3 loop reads CASSPFGAGGFTGELFF. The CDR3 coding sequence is TGTGCCAGTAGTCCCTTCGGGGCGGGGGGGTTCACCGGGGAGCTGTTTTTT.

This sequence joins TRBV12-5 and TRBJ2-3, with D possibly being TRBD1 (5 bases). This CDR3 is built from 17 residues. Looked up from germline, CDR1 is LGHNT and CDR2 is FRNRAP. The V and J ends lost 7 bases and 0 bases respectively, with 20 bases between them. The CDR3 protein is CASAVFAFGASTDTQYF. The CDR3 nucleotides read TGTGCTAGTGCCGTCTTCGCTTTTGGGGCGAGCACAGATACGCAGTATTTT.

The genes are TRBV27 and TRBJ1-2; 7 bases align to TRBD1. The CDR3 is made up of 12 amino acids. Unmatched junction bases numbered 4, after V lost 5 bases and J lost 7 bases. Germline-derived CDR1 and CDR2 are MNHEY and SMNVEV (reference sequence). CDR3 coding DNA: TGTGCCAGCAGTCCGGACAGGTTTGGCTACACCTTC. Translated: CASSPDRFGYTF.

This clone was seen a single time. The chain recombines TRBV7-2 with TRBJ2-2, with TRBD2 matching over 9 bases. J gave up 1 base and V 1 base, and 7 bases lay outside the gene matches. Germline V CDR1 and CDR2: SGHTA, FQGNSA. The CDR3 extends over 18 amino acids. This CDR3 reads CASSLVSGGRLNTGELFF. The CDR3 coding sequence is TGTGCCAGCAGCTTAGTTAGCGGGGGCCGCCTGAACACCGGGGAGCTGTTTTTT.

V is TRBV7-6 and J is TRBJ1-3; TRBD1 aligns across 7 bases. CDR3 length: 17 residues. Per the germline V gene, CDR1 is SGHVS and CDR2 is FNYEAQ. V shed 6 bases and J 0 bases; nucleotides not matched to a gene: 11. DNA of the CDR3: TGTGCCAGCAGTCCTGACACAGGGGTTTTCTCTGGAAACACCATATATTTT. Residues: CASSPDTGVFSGNTIYF.

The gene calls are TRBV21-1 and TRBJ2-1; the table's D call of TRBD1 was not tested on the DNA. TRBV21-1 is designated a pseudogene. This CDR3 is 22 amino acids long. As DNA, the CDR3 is TGTGCCAGCAGCCGAGCACCCGACAGGGCTCCTCACTGGGGGGAATCCTACAATGAGCAGTTCTTC. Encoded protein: CASSRAPDRAPHWGESYNEQFF.

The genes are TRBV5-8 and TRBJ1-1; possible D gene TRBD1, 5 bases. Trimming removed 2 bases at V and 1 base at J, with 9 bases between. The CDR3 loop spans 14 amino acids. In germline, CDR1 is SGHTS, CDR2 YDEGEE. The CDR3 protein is CASSFGGWNTEAFF. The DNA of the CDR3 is TGTGCCAGCAGCTTCGGGGGGTGGAACACTGAAGCTTTCTTT.